The present T cell receptor (beta chain) was sequenced within a study of blood T cell repertoires in COVID-19. Study context: Italy, Spain and the United States were the sources of the convalescent and acute COVID-19 samples. T cells, B-cell-depleted T cells, or PBMCs provided the cDNA or gDNA that served as material.

As processed by the authors: Quantification of nucleated cells was approximated via reference gene primer amplification. Only in-frame clones appear in the TCRdb table, and some are missing; sequencing was by immunoSEQ multiplex PCR. The V and J calls and clone size come from that table; D and trimming were worked out from the DNA. The sample includes about 250,000 clones, about 85% of them seen just once. V lost 2 bases and J 2 bases, leaving 15 bases between the germline ends. Per germline, CDR1 MGHRA and CDR2 YSYEKL. The CDR3 has 17 amino acids. What was sequenced was peripheral blood. The origin of this receptor is a man aged 18 to 29 with active or convalescent COVID-19. V and J are TRBV4-1 and TRBJ2-2; D is perhaps TRBD1 (6 bases). CDR3 nucleotides: TGCGCCAGCAGCCAATTCCAGGGGTGGGGAAACACCGGGGAGCTGTTTTTT. It codes for CASSQFQGWGNTGELFF.